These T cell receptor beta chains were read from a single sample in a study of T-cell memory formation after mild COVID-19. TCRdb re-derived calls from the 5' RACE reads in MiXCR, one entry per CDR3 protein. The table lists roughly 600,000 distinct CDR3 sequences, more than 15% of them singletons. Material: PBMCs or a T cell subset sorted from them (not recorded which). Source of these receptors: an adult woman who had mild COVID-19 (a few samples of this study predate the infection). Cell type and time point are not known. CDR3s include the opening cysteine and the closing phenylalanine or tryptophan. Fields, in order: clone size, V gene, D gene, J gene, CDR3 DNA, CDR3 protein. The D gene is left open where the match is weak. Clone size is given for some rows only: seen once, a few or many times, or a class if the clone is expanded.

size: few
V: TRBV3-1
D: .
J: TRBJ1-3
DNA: TGTGCCAGCAGCCTTGAGACCGGGACACCTGGAAACACCATATATTTT
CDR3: CASSLETGTPGNTIYF

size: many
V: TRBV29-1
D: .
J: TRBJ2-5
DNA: TGCAGCGTTGAAAAACAGGGACGAGAGACCCAGTACTTC
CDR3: CSVEKQGRETQYF

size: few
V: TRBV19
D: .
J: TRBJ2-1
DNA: TGTGCCAGTAGTACGGGACTCCCGCTCTACAATGAGCAGTTCTTC
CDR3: CASSTGLPLYNEQFF

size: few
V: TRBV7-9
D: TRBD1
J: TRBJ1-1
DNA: TGTGCCAGCAGCTTTCCGACAGGGGAAGCTTTCTTT
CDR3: CASSFPTGEAFF

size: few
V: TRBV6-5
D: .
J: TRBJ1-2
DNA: TGTGCCAGCAGTTCCCCCTCAGGACCCTTAAGGGAAGGCTACACCTTC
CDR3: CASSSPSGPLREGYTF

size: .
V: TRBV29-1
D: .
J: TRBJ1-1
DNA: TGCAGCGCCGAGGGATTCGGGAACACTGAAGCTTTCTTT
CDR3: CSAEGFGNTEAFF

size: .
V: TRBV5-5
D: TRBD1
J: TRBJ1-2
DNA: TGTGCCAGCAGCTTGACGGACAGGGATAATGGCTACACCTTC
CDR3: CASSLTDRDNGYTF

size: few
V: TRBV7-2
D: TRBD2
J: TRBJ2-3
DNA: TGTGCCAGCAGCTTAAGGGGACTAGCGGGAGGTGCAGATACGCAGTATTTT
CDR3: CASSLRGLAGGADTQYF

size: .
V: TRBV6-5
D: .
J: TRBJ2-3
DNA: TGTGCCAGCACCCCCGGCCCTTCAGATACGCAGTATTTT
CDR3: CASTPGPSDTQYF

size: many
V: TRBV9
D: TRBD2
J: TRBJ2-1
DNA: TGTGCCAGCAGCCTCACTGGCGGGAGAGACAATGAGCAGTTCTTC
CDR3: CASSLTGGRDNEQFF

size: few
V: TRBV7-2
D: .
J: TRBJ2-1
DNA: TGTGCCAGCAGCTTAGGCCACTGGTCTTCCTACAATGAGCAGTTCTTC
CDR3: CASSLGHWSSYNEQFF

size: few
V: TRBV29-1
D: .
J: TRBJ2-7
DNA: TGCAGCGTTGAAGTATTAAGCAGGCAAGGCGAGCAGTACTTC
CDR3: CSVEVLSRQGEQYF

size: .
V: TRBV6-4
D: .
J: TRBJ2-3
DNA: TGTGCCAGCAGTGACTCCTTGATGACAGGACTGCCAGATACGCAGTATTTT
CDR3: CASSDSLMTGLPDTQYF

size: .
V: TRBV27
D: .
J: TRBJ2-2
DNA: TGTGCCAGCAGTTCCCCCAGGCGGGATCGAACCGGGGAGCTGTTTTTT
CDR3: CASSSPRRDRTGELFF

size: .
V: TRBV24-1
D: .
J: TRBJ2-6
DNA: TGTGCCACCAGTGATTTCCGGGGCTTTGGGGCCAACGTCCTGACTTTC
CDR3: CATSDFRGFGANVLTF

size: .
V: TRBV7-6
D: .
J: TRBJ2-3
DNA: TGTGCCAGCAGCTTTCTTGGGAGCGGTACCACAGATACGCAGTATTTT
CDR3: CASSFLGSGTTDTQYF

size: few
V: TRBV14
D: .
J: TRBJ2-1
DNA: TGTGCCAGCAGCCAAGTACATAGAAGAACTGAGCAGTTCTTC
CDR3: CASSQVHRRTEQFF